The rows below give T cell receptor beta chains drawn from one sample of a study of blood T cells in healthy people across ages. TCRdb fed the 5' RACE reads into MiXCR, producing one record per CDR3 protein. There are fewer than 900,000 distinct CDR3 sequences in the sample; around 48% occur only once, and around 32% lies in the top ten. The specimen was blood. Receptor source: a woman between 55 and 75 years old in good health. CDR3s include the opening cysteine and the closing phenylalanine or tryptophan. A D gene is named only where the DNA matches it firmly. Part of the rows lack a size; the others show once, few, many or a class for expanded clones.

D gene,V gene,clone size,J gene,CDR3 protein,CDR3 DNA
-,TRBV7-9,few,TRBJ2-7,CASSSRPPGRIYEQYF,TGTGCCAGCAGCTCAAGACCCCCGGGACGGATATACGAGCAGTACTTC
TRBD2,TRBV20-1,few,TRBJ2-2,CSARREINTGELFF,TGCAGTGCTAGGCGGGAGATTAACACCGGGGAGCTGTTTTTT
TRBD2,TRBV4-2,few,TRBJ2-3,CASSQGPGTSGSSADTQYF,TGTGCCAGCAGCCAAGGGCCCGGGACTAGCGGGAGTTCAGCAGATACGCAGTATTTT
TRBD2,TRBV12-3/TRBV12-4,-,TRBJ2-7,CASSLGSGRFSYEQYF,TGTGCCAGCAGTTTAGGTAGCGGGAGATTCTCCTACGAGCAGTACTTC
-,TRBV10-2,-,TRBJ1-4,CASRDPSLNEKLFF,TGCGCCAGCAGGGACCCGAGTCTTAATGAAAAACTGTTTTTT
TRBD2,TRBV3-1,-,TRBJ2-2,CASSRRLAGVVTGELFF,TGTGCCAGCAGCCGACGACTAGCGGGAGTGGTCACCGGGGAGCTGTTTTTT
TRBD1,TRBV5-1,-,TRBJ1-2,CASSPLGQDGYTF,TGCGCCAGCAGCCCCCTAGGACAGGATGGCTACACCTTC
-,TRBV6-5,-,TRBJ2-3,CASSSEGDTQYF,TGTGCCAGCAGTTCGGAGGGAGATACGCAGTATTTT
-,TRBV4-3,-,TRBJ2-1,CASSQVLATGSYNEQFF,TGCGCCAGCAGCCAAGTGTTAGCGACGGGCTCCTACAATGAGCAGTTCTTC
-,TRBV10-3,-,TRBJ2-3,CAISVGGASTDTQYF,TGTGCCATCAGTGTTGGGGGTGCTAGCACAGATACGCAGTATTTT
TRBD1,TRBV4-3,-,TRBJ2-1,CASTKVYRGWDEQFF,TGCGCCAGCACCAAAGTTTACAGGGGTTGGGATGAGCAGTTCTTC
TRBD1,TRBV18,-,TRBJ1-4,CASSLRTGGATNEKLFF,TGTGCCAGCTCACTCCGCACAGGGGGTGCAACTAATGAAAAACTGTTTTTT
TRBD2,TRBV18,few,TRBJ2-7,CASSAIAGGGSYEQYF,TGTGCCAGCTCCGCTATAGCGGGAGGGGGCTCCTACGAGCAGTACTTC
-,TRBV5-1,-,TRBJ1-2,CASSSALQGFNYGYTF,TGCGCCAGCAGCTCCGCCTTACAGGGTTTTAACTATGGCTACACCTTC
-,TRBV20-1,few,TRBJ2-7,CSARDGRVYEQYF,TGCAGTGCTAGAGATGGCAGAGTCTACGAGCAGTACTTC
-,TRBV12-3/TRBV12-4,-,TRBJ2-1,CASSFTQEQFF,TGTGCCAGCAGTTTTACCCAGGAGCAGTTCTTC
-,TRBV7-8,-,TRBJ2-1,CASRLERSYNEQFF,TGTGCCAGCCGACTTGAGCGGTCCTACAATGAGCAGTTCTTC
-,TRBV7-2,many,TRBJ2-7,CASSLVWTGEQYF,TGTGCCAGCAGCTTAGTTTGGACCGGCGAGCAGTACTTC